This TCR beta chain was sequenced for a study of cytomegalovirus exposure and HLA in healthy donors. Study-level results: Analysis was carried out at a later point, and it linked a missense DCLRE1C variant to TCR beta V- and J-gene trimming. The authors later found most CMV-associated TCR beta chains appeared HLA-restricted.

The PCR was carried out with 60 Vbeta primers and 13 Jbeta primers. Clones were sequenced by immunoSEQ multiplex PCR, and TCRdb holds only the in-frame ones, with some missing. Here the sample spans more than 110,000 clones, roughly 76% being singletons. Germline CDR1 reads SGDLS; CDR2 reads YYNGEE. This CDR3 has 14 residues. V was cut by 0 bases and J by 3 bases, with 6 bases left in between. A word on this clone: Its antigen is as yet unknown.

Sequencing was done on a sample of PBMCs. This clonotype was obtained from a female donor in good health and CMV-seronegative. This rearrangement joins TRBV9 to TRBJ1-4; TRBD1 is a possible D gene (5 bases). The CDR3 region is CASSVEGSNEKLFF. The CDR3 region has the DNA TGTGCCAGCAGCGTAGAGGGGTCTAATGAAAAACTGTTTTTT. The variable domain in full, completed from reference TRBV9 and TRBJ1-4, reads DSGVTQTPKHLITATGQRVTLRCSPRSGDLSVYWYQQSLDQGLQFLIQYYNGEERAKGNILERFSAQQFPDLHSELNLSSLELGDSALYFCASSVEGSNEKLFFGSGTQLSVL.